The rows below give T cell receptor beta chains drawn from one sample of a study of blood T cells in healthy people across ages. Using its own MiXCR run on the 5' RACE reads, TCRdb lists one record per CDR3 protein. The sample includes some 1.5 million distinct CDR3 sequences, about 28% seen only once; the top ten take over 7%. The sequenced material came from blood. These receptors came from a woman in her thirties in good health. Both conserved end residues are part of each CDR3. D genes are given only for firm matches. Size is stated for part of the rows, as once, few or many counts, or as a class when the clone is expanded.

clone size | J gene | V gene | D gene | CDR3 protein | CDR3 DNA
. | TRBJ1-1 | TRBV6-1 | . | CASSESLVQFFMNTEAFF | TGTGCCAGCAGTGAATCCCTAGTACAGTTCTTCATGAACACTGAAGCTTTCTTT
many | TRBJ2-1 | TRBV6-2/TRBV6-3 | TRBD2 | CAAGGSGRPNEQFF | TGTGCCGCGGGGGGGAGCGGGAGGCCCAATGAGCAGTTCTTC
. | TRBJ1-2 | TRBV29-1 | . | CSVESGPGGYTF | TGCAGCGTTGAATCAGGGCCGGGTGGCTACACCTTC
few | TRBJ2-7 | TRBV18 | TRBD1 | CASSPEGALIDEQYF | TGTGCCAGCTCACCAGAGGGGGCGTTAATCGACGAGCAGTACTTC
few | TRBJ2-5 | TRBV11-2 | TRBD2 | CASSSFGVLAGATPQETQYF | TGTGCCAGCAGCTCCTTTGGTGTACTAGCGGGGGCGACCCCACAAGAGACCCAGTACTTC
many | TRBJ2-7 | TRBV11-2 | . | CASSFGRTTYEQYF | TGTGCCAGCAGCTTCGGCAGAACCACCTACGAGCAGTACTTC
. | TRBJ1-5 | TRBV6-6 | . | CASSRGQIGVNQPQHF | TGTGCCAGCAGCCGCGGACAGATTGGAGTCAATCAGCCCCAGCATTTT
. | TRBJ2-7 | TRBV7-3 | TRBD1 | CASSDGQAEQYF | TGTGCCAGCAGCGACGGACAGGCCGAGCAGTACTTC
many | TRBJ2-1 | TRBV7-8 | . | CASSQRGNTRLEQFF | TGTGCCAGCAGCCAAAGAGGGAATACGCGGCTTGAGCAGTTCTTC
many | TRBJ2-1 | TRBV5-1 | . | CASSASGLSSSNEQFF | TGCGCCAGCAGCGCATCGGGACTCTCATCCTCCAATGAGCAGTTCTTC
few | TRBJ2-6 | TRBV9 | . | CASTPRMGAGANVLTF | TGTGCCAGCACTCCCCGAATGGGGGCTGGGGCCAACGTCCTGACTTTC
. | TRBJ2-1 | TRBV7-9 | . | CASSTRQGLHNEQFF | TGTGCCAGCAGCACCCGACAGGGACTTCACAATGAGCAGTTCTTC
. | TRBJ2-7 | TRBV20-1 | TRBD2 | CSALAGPYEQYF | TGCAGTGCCCTAGCGGGACCCTACGAGCAGTACTTC
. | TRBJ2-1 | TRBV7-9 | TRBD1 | CASSSAGQGVDEQFF | TGTGCCAGCAGCTCCGCGGGACAGGGGGTGGATGAGCAGTTCTTC
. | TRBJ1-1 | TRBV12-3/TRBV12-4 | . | CASTVRTEAFF | TGTGCCAGCACCGTAAGGACAGAAGCTTTCTTT
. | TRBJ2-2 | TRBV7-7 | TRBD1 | CASSLGQGADGELFF | TGTGCCAGCAGCTTGGGACAGGGGGCTGACGGGGAGCTGTTTTTT
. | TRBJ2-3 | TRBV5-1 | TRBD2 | CASSPLPSGRGTDTQYF | TGCGCCAGCAGCCCGCTCCCTAGCGGGAGAGGCACAGATACGCAGTATTTT
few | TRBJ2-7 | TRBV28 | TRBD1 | CASSLRRTLRWGRDSSYEQYF | TGTGCCAGCAGTTTACGCCGCACCCTTCGTTGGGGCCGGGACAGTTCCTACGAGCAGTACTTC
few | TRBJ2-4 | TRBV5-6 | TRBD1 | CASSFLGQGIDIQYF | TGTGCCAGCAGCTTCTTGGGACAGGGTATCGACATTCAGTACTTC
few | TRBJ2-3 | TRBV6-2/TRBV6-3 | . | CASSYQPADTQYF | TGTGCCAGCAGTTACCAGCCTGCAGATACGCAGTATTTT
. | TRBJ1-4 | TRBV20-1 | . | CSALPSVGKLFF | TGCAGTGCTCTCCCCAGCGTCGGGAAACTGTTTTTT
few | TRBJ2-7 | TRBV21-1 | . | CASSCAHEQYF | TGTGCCAGCAGCTGTGCCCACGAGCAGTACTTC
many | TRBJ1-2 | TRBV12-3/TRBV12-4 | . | CASSRFEGYTF | TGTGCCAGCAGCCGATTCGAGGGCTACACCTTC
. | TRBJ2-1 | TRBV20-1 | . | CSARDMRTPNEQFF | TGCAGTGCTAGAGATATGCGGACTCCCAATGAGCAGTTCTTC
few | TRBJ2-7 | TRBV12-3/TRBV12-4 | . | CASSSSSDHEQYF | TGTGCCAGCAGTTCCTCTAGCGACCACGAGCAGTACTTC
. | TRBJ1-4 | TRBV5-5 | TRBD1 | CASSPRRTGGSELFF | TGTGCCAGCAGCCCCCGCCGGACAGGGGGCAGCGAACTGTTTTTT
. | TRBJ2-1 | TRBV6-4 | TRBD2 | CASSDGKRGVNEQFF | TGTGCCAGCAGTGACGGGAAGCGGGGGGTGAATGAGCAGTTCTTC
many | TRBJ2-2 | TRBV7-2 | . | CASSSGTVNTGELFF | TGTGCCAGCAGTTCAGGGACGGTTAACACCGGGGAGCTGTTTTTT
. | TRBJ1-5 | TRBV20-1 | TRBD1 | CSARRGQRVRNQPQHF | TGCAGTGCTAGAAGGGGACAGCGGGTTCGGAATCAGCCCCAGCATTTT
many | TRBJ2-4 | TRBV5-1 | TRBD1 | CASSPGTGRSKNIQYF | TGCGCCAGCAGCCCCGGGACAGGGAGGTCCAAAAACATTCAGTACTTC
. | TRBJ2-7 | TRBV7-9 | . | CAGSPRTSYEQYF | TGTGCCGGCAGCCCACGGACATCCTACGAGCAGTACTTC
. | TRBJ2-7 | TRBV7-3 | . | CVSSSPGPPYEQYF | TGTGTCAGCAGCTCTCCGGGACCCCCGTACGAGCAGTACTTC
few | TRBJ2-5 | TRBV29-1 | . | CSVEPRGGETQYF | TGTAGCGTTGAACCCCGGGGTGGGGAGACCCAGTACTTC
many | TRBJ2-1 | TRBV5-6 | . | CASSLNTEQFF | TGTGCCAGCAGCCTAAACACCGAGCAGTTCTTC
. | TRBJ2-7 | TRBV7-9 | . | CASSLGGSFGYEQYF | TGTGCCAGCAGCCTCGGAGGTTCTTTTGGCTACGAGCAGTACTTC
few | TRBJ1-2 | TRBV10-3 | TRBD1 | CAISGGRDRGPDYGYTF | TGTGCCATCAGTGGAGGGAGGGACAGGGGGCCGGACTATGGCTACACCTTC
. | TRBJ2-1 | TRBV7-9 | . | CASTLRDGQYNEQFF | TGTGCCAGCACCTTAAGGGACGGGCAATACAATGAGCAGTTCTTC
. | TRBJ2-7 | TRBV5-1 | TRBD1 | CASSSEGDRGREQYF | TGCGCCAGCAGCTCAGAGGGTGACAGGGGGCGCGAGCAGTACTTC
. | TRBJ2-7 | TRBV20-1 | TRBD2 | CSAVLAESSYNEQYF | TGCAGTGCGGTACTAGCGGAAAGCTCCTACAATGAGCAGTACTTC
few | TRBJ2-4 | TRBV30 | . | CAMDVAGINIQYF | TGTGCCATGGATGTGGCAGGCATAAACATTCAGTACTTC
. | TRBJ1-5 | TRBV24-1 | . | CATSDHTDQPQHF | TGTGCCACCAGTGACCATACAGATCAGCCCCAGCATTTT
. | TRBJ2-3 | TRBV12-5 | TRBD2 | CASGETSLSTDTQYF | TGTGCTAGTGGTGAGACTAGCCTTAGCACAGATACGCAGTATTTT
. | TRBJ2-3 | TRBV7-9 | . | CASNCLSNGDTQYF | TGTGCCAGCAACTGTCTTAGTAACGGAGATACGCAGTATTTT
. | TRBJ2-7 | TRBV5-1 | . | CASSVNGPLYEQYF | TGCGCCAGCAGCGTCAACGGACCCCTCTACGAGCAGTACTTC
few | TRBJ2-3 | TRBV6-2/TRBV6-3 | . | CASYRDNPSGTDTQYF | TGTGCCAGTTACCGGGACAATCCATCAGGGACAGATACGCAGTATTTT
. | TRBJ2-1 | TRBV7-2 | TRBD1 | CASSFGQVWGNEQFF | TGTGCCAGCAGCTTCGGACAGGTGTGGGGGAATGAGCAGTTCTTC
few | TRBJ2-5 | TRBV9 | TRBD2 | CASSGGGSPRETQYF | TGTGCCAGCAGCGGGGGGGGGAGCCCAAGGGAGACCCAGTACTTC
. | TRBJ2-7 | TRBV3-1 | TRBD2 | CASSGRPGLGWVYEQYF | TGTGCCAGCAGCGGACGACCGGGACTAGGCTGGGTCTACGAGCAGTACTTC
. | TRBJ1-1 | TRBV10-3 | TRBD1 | CAISETGEMNTEAFF | TGTGCCATCAGTGAAACAGGGGAGATGAACACTGAAGCTTTCTTT
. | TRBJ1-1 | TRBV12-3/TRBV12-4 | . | CASILGGNTEAFF | TGTGCCAGCATCTTGGGGGGGAACACTGAAGCTTTCTTT
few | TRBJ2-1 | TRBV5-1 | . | CASSLAATGNNEQFF | TGCGCCAGCAGCTTGGCCGCGACAGGCAACAATGAGCAGTTCTTC
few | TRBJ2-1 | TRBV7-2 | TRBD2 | CASSLGELARYNEQFF | TGTGCCAGCAGCTTAGGAGAACTAGCGCGGTACAATGAGCAGTTCTTC
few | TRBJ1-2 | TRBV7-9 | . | CASSLDVKGGYTF | TGTGCCAGCAGTCTAGACGTAAAGGGTGGCTACACCTTC
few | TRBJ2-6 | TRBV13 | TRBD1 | CASRDTGAGANVLTF | TGTGCCAGCAGGGATACAGGGGCTGGGGCCAACGTCCTGACTTTC
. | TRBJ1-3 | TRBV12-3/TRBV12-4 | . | CAGSKGVPENTIYF | TGTGCCGGATCCAAGGGGGTCCCTGAAAACACCATATATTTT
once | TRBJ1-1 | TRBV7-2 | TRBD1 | CASSSRQGDAEAFF | TGTGCCAGCAGCTCCCGACAGGGGGACGCTGAAGCTTTCTTT
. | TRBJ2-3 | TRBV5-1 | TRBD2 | CASSVRGSGDTQYF | TGCGCCAGCAGCGTGCGGGGGTCCGGCGATACGCAGTATTTT